These 5 T cell receptor beta chains were sequenced from one sample in a study of blood T cell repertoires in COVID-19. Only in-frame clones appear in the TCRdb table, and some are missing; sequencing was by immunoSEQ multiplex PCR. The table records 90,000 to 120,000 clones, roughly 71% of them present only once. Sequencing input: peripheral blood. These receptors came from a man older than 75 with acute or convalescent COVID-19.

The chain joins TRBV7-3 to TRBJ2-5; 8 bases are shared with TRBD2. The CDR3 loop spans 14 amino acids. V lost 5 bases, J lost 5 bases, and 7 bases stayed unmatched. Per germline, CDR1 SGHTA and CDR2 FQGTGA. CDR3 in amino acids: CASSPGGAWETQYF. DNA of the CDR3: TGTGCCAGCAGCCCGGGGGGGGCTTGGGAGACCCAGTACTTC.

The sample holds a few counts of this clone. This rearrangement joins TRBV27 to TRBJ2-7, with D tentatively TRBD1 (6 bases). There are 13 residues in the CDR3. From germline, CDR1 is MNHEY and CDR2 SMNVEV (reference sequence). V lost 5 bases and J lost 2, with 10 bases in between. In DNA, the CDR3 is TGTGCCAGCAGTCGCAGACAGGCCTACGAGCAGTACTTC. Amino acid sequence: CASSRRQAYEQYF.

This clone was counted between two and nine times. The V call is TRBV6-1, the J call TRBJ1-2, with TRBD1 as a possible D gene (6 bases). Germline V gene data show CDR1 as MNHNS and CDR2 as SASEGT. There are 14 residues in the CDR3. V lost 0 bases and J lost 8, with 13 bases in between. CDR3 loop: CASSEAYRVGGYTF. The CDR3 DNA reads TGTGCCAGCAGTGAAGCCTACAGGGTAGGAGGCTACACCTTC.

This clone was seen only a few times. V is TRBV25-1 and J is TRBJ2-3; D gene uncertain. With 0 bases removed from V and 0 bases from J, the gap between germline ends came to 13 bases. This CDR3 region has 17 residues. The V gene's germline CDR1 is MGHDK and CDR2 SYGVNS. The CDR3 DNA follows: TGTGCCAGCAGTGAATATACACGAATCTCTAGCACAGATACGCAGTATTTT. Its protein is CASSEYTRISSTDTQYF.

The chain links TRBV6-6 to TRBJ2-7, with 9 bases fitting TRBD1. This CDR3 has 13 residues. In germline, CDR1 is MNHNY, CDR2 SVGAGI (reference sequence). The junction had 8 bases not matched to a gene; V was cut back by 11 bases and J by 3 bases. The CDR3 reads CAATGGIGYEQYF. The CDR3 DNA reads as TGTGCCGCCACAGGGGGCATAGGCTACGAGCAGTACTTC.